Presented here are 17 T cell receptor beta chains from one specimen sequenced in a study of shared clonotypes between healthy human individuals. Terminally differentiated effector memory CD45RA+ cells were excluded by CCR7 positive selection of CD45RO-negative cells. Profiling relied on immunoSEQ multiplex PCR, and the TCRdb table lists in-frame clones only, not all of them. This sample has fewer than 850,000 clones, with approximately 97% found just once. Source material: naive CD8+ T cells sorted from blood. The receptors shown here come from a man aged 30-40 years in good health.

The chain combines TRBV7-9 with TRBJ2-3; 11 positions match TRBD2. V lost 4 bases and J lost 3; bases outside the gene matches: 3. This CDR3 comprises 15 residues. Per germline, CDR1 SEHNR and CDR2 FQNEAQ (reference sequence). The CDR3 coding sequence is TGTGCCAGCAGCTACGGGACTAGCGGTACAGATACGCAGTATTTT. Translation gives CASSYGTSGTDTQYF.

V is TRBV7-9 and J is TRBJ2-3; D is perhaps TRBD2 (5 bases). CDR1 is SEHNR, CDR2 FQNEAQ, per germline (reference sequence). V was pared by 5 bases and J by 2 bases, with 20 bases between. This CDR3 contains 17 residues. The chain's CDR3 is CASSLSSRELATDTQYF. Here the CDR3 DNA reads TGTGCCAGCAGCCTTTCTTCAAGGGAGCTTGCCACAGATACGCAGTATTTT.

The chain recombines TRBV19 with TRBJ2-4; D is perhaps TRBD1 or TRBD2 (5 bases each). Looked up from germline, CDR1 is LNHDA and CDR2 is SQIVND (reference sequence). The CDR3 length is 15 residues. Trimming cost V 2 bases and J 6 bases, with 14 bases left between them. The CDR3 here is CASSISPGPLNIQYF. CDR3 nucleotide sequence: TGTGCCAGTAGTATATCACCGGGACCCCTAAACATTCAGTACTTC.

This clone was seen a single time. The sample holds other DNA sequences that translate to the same CDR3. The rearrangement uses TRBV28 and TRBJ1-2, with D possibly being TRBD1 (6 bases). The CDR3 covers 13 residues. Germline V gene data show CDR1 as MDHEN and CDR2 as SYDVKM. V was cut by 6 bases and J by 5 bases, with 13 bases left in between. In DNA, the CDR3 is TGTGCCAGCAGCCTCGGACAGATATATGGCTACACCTTC. It encodes CASSLGQIYGYTF.

The gene calls are TRBV29-1 and TRBJ1-3; no reliable D call. V was clipped by 0 bases and J by 0 bases, with 12 bases between them. From germline, CDR1 is SQVTM and CDR2 ANQGSEA. The CDR3 length is 16 residues. The CDR3 DNA follows: TGCAGCGTTGAAGATCGAGGACTGAACTCTGGAAACACCATATATTTT. This encodes CSVEDRGLNSGNTIYF.

This rearrangement joins TRBV7-9 to TRBJ1-1; D gene uncertain. V was clipped by 2 bases and J by 1 base, with 11 bases between them. The CDR3 is 15 amino acids. Germline CDR1 reads SEHNR; CDR2 reads FQNEAQ (reference sequence). The CDR3 sequence is CASSLLLSGNTEAFF. The CDR3, as DNA: TGTGCCAGCAGCTTACTCCTGTCTGGGAACACTGAAGCTTTCTTT.

This clone is a singleton in its sample. This chain uses TRBV27 with TRBJ2-7; D remains unclear. CDR1 MNHEY and CDR2 SMNVEV come from the germline V gene (reference sequence). The V end lost 4 bases, the J end lost 4 bases, and 11 bases lay between the germline ends. This CDR3 spans 13 amino acids. DNA for the CDR3: TGTGCCAGCAGTTACGGACCTCATTACGAGCAGTACTTC. Encoded protein: CASSYGPHYEQYF.

This chain links TRBV7-9 with TRBJ2-2; 12 bases align to TRBD2. The germline V gene encodes CDR1 SEHNR and CDR2 FQNEAQ (reference sequence). This CDR3 has 18 residues. V shed 7 bases, J shed 6 bases, and the junction held 15 bases outside the gene matches. The CDR3 coding sequence is TGTGCCAGCACCCTTTGGCTCCAGACTAGCGGGAGTGCCGGGGAGCTGTTTTTT. As protein: CASTLWLQTSGSAGELFF. Together with reference TRBV7-9 and TRBJ2-2, the CDR3 gives the full variable domain: DTGVSQNPRHKITKRGQNVTFRCDPISEHNRLYWYRQTLGQGPEFLTYFQNEAQLEKSRLLSDRFSAERPKGSFSTLEIQRTEQGDSAMYLCASTLWLQTSGSAGELFFGEGSRLTVL.

The rearrangement uses TRBV7-2 and TRBJ1-4; no definite D call. Trimming took off 1 base at V and 3 bases at J, with 15 bases between the two ends. There are 17 residues in the CDR3. Germline CDR1 SGHTA, CDR2 FQGNSA. Here the CDR3 DNA reads TGTGCCAGCAGCTTAGGCAGCTCCCTCATTTCTAATGAAAAACTGTTTTTT. It specifies CASSLGSSLISNEKLFF.

The chain combines TRBV30 with TRBJ2-1; no definite D call. The CDR3 is 11 residues long. V was shortened by 3 bases and J by 6 bases, with 6 bases between the two germline ends. Germline V gene sequence: CDR1 GTSNPN, CDR2 SVGIG (reference sequence). The CDR3 spells CAWRDLNEQFF. For the CDR3, the DNA is TGTGCCTGGAGGGACCTCAATGAGCAGTTCTTC.

The chain couples TRBV29-1 to TRBJ2-2; D gene uncertain. CDR3 size: 12 residues. Germline V lookup: CDR1 SQVTM, CDR2 ANQGSEA. Trimming cost V 6 bases and J 3 bases, with 8 bases left between them. The CDR3 is CSVSYDTGELFF. CDR3 in DNA: TGCAGCGTGAGTTATGACACCGGGGAGCTGTTTTTT.

The chain has TRBV4-1 and TRBJ2-2, with 7 bases fitting TRBD2. The CDR3 has 15 amino acids. From germline, CDR1 is MGHRA and CDR2 YSYEKL. V lost 1 base, J lost 6 bases, and 5 bases stayed unmatched. The CDR3 nucleotides read TGCGCCAGCAGCCAAGGGGAGGGAGTCCCCGGGGAGCTGTTTTTT. It specifies CASSQGEGVPGELFF.

This clone was recorded once. The chain couples TRBV13 to TRBJ2-6, with a weak D call TRBD2 (6 bases). The CDR3 runs 17 residues. V gave up 1 base and J gave up 1 base, with 11 bases separating them. Germline values: CDR1 PRHDT, CDR2 FYEKMQ (reference sequence). CDR3 DNA sequence: TGTGCCAGCAGCTTAGATGCGGGAACTTCTGGGGCCAACGTCCTGACTTTC. It specifies CASSLDAGTSGANVLTF.

This sequence joins TRBV7-9 and TRBJ2-7; 8 nucleotides match TRBD1. There are 16 residues in the CDR3. Germline V gene lookup returns CDR1 SEHNR and CDR2 FQNEAQ (reference sequence). Losses at the gene ends were 5 bases for V and 5 bases for J; bases not matched to a gene: 14. In DNA form, the CDR3 reads TGTGCCAGCAGCATCATGGACAGGGACCCTTCCCACGAGCAGTACTTC. Translation gives CASSIMDRDPSHEQYF.

About this clone: Additional DNA sequences in this sample encode the identical CDR3. The rearrangement joins TRBV29-1 to TRBJ2-2, with D tentatively TRBD1 or TRBD2 (5 bases each). Trimming stripped 4 bases from V and 8 bases from J, with 8 bases between. Per the germline V gene, CDR1 is SQVTM and CDR2 is ANQGSEA. This CDR3 has 11 amino acids. The DNA of the CDR3 is TGCAGCGTTGGAGGGGCGGGGGAGCTGTTTTTT. It is translated as CSVGGAGELFF.

The rearrangement uses TRBV4-1 and TRBJ2-7, with D perhaps matching TRBD2 (5 bases). Per germline, CDR1 MGHRA and CDR2 YSYEKL. V was clipped by 1 base and J by 6 bases, with 10 bases between them. The CDR3 loop spans 13 amino acids. The CDR3 DNA follows: TGCGCCAGCAGCCAAGTAGGAGAGGGCGAGCAGTACTTC. It encodes CASSQVGEGEQYF.

V is TRBV29-1 and J is TRBJ2-7; D perhaps matches TRBD2 (5 bases). CDR1 is SQVTM, CDR2 ANQGSEA, per germline. Trimming pared 7 bases from V and 3 bases from J, leaving 16 bases between. The length of the CDR3 is 13 residues. The CDR3 DNA is TGCAGCGGGGCGGGCGGAGAGTTCTACGAGCAGTACTTC. Its protein is CSGAGGEFYEQYF.